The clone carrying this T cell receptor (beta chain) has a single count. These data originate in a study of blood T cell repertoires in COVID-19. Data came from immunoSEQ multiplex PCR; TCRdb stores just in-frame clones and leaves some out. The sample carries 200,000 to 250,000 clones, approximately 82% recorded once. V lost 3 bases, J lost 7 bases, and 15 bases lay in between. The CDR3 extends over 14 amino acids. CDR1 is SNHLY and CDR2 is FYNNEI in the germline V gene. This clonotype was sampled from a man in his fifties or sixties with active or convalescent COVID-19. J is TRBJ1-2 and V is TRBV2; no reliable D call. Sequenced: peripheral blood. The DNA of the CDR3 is TGTGCCAGCAGTGAGAGTGGGAGGCCGGGTGGCTACACCTTC. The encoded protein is CASSESGRPGGYTF.